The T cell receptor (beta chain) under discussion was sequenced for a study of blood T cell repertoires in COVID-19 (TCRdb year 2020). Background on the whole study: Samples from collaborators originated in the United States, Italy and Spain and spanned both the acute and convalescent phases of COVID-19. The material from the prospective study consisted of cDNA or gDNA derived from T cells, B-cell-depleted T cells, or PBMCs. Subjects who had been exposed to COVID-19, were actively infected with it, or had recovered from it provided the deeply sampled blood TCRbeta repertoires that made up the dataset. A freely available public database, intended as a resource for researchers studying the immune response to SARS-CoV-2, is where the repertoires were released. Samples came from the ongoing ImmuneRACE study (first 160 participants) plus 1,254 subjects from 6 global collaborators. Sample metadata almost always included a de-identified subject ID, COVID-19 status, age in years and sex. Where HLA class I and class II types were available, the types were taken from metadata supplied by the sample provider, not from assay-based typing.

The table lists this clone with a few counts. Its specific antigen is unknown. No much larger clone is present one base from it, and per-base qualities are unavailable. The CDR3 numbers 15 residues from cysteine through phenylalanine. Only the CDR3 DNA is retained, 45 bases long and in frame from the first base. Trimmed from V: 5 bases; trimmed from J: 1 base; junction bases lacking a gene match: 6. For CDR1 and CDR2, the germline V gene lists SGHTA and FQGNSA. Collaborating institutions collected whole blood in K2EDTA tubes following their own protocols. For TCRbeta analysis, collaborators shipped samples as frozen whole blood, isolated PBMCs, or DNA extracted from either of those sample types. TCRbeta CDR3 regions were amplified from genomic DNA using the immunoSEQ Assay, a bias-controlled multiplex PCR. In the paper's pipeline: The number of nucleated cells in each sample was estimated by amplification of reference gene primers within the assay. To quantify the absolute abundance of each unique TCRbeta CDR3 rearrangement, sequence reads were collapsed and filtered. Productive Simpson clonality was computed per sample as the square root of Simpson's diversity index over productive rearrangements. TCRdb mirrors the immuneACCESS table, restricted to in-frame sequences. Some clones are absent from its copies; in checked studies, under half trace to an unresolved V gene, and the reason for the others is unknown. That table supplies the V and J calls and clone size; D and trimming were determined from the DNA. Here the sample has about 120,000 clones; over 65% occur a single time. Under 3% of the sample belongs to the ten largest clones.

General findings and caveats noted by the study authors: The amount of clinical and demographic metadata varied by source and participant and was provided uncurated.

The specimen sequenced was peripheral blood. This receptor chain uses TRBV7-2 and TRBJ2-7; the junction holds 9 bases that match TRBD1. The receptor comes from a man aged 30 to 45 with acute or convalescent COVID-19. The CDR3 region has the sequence CASSPRQGGSYEQYF. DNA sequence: TGTGCCAGCAGCCCCCGACAGGGGGGGTCCTACGAGCAGTACTTC.